The sequence of this T cell receptor beta chain was determined in a study of T cells in Graves' hyperthyroidism and ophthalmopathy (dated 2019 in TCRdb). Looking at the study overall: Peripheral blood was sampled at the time of initial diagnosis, prior to any treatment. A discovery cohort of around 100 patients, about 40 with Graves' ophthalmopathy and about 58 with stable Graves' hyperthyroidism, was used to find distinguishing TCR V-J signatures. An independent validation cohort of under 20 hyperthyroidism patients and approximately 15 patients who later progressed to ophthalmopathy tested prospective prediction of ophthalmopathy. The 75 to 100 discovery patients were divided at random into training and test sets in a 7:3 ratio. The study also compared thyroid tissue and blood T-cell repertoires from five or six Graves' hyperthyroidism patients. After sampling, hyperthyroidism patients received methimazole starting at 30 mg daily, and ophthalmopathy patients received high-dose intravenous methylprednisolone. According to the paper, TCR Vbeta CDR3 sequencing was carried out on 120 to 150 peripheral blood samples, which came from some 41 ophthalmopathy, around 75 hyperthyroidism and roughly 17 progressor patients.

Results and caveats for the whole study, not just this receptor: In cross-validation, a model built on a 13 V-J signature told ophthalmopathy apart from stable hyperthyroidism with 87.88% sensitivity and approximately 81% specificity, and in testing the same model reached 80%/75%. Sample size was not statistically predetermined, and investigators were not blinded to group allocation. Blood samples also contained most of the expanded thyroid clonotypes (frequency above 0.001), which suggests that blood repertoires may reflect thyroid immune responses. During validation, the model predicted progression to ophthalmopathy a median of around 6 months ahead of onset, with around 70% sensitivity and under 85% specificity.

The TCR beta CDR3 regions were amplified from RNA transcripts. A first-round RT-PCR of the TCR CDR3 used the HTBI primer set with the Qiagen OneStep RT-PCR kit. Libraries were constructed in a second round of multiplex PCR, after which size selection and purification were performed. The libraries were sequenced on an Illumina HiSeq2000 using paired-end 100 bp reads. The paper's data handling went like this. SOAPnuke was used to process the raw data, with reads discarded if the reads contained adapters or uncalled bases, had a mean Phred below 15, or lacked an exact constant-primer or identifier match. COPE v1.2.5 was used to merge the high-quality paired reads, and each unique nucleotide sequence was defined as a clonotype. MiTCR v1.1 was used to align clonotypes to the IMGT TRBV, TRBD and TRBJ reference segments. Only V-J combinations with frequency above 0.0001, covering 99% to 99.2% of repertoires, were analysed. A TCS score was defined as the ratio of F50 (clonal expansion) to E x V (chaos), with BLOSUM62-based TCRdist applied between CDR3 peptides within each V-J. Welch's t-statistics and random forest reduced 500 to 650 V-J features to 10 to 15, which were used in a naive Bayes classifier (R e1071). TCRdb ran its own pipeline on the public reads, namely fastp trimming at Q25 and MiXCR clone calling, and kept in-frame beta chains. Records with the same CDR3 protein are collapsed into one entry carrying the most frequent genes and DNA. TCRdb assigned the V and J calls; the authors' analysis was not used. The sample table shows around 560,000 distinct CDR3 sequences, and 16% are seen once. The ten largest make up approximately 18% of the sample.

Sequences MDHEN (CDR1) and SYDVKM (CDR2) are obtained from the germline V gene. The germline V and J ends show losses of 8 bases and 3 bases respectively, and no gene match explains 16 bases of the junction. The CDR3 runs 16 residues from the cysteine to the phenylalanine. Kept here is only the CDR3 DNA, which spans 48 bases and is read in frame from base 1. Graves' hyperthyroidism was defined as stable when no progression to ophthalmopathy occurred over 18 months of follow-up. The hyperthyroidism patients were between 18 and 65 years old and newly diagnosed, with a disease duration of less than 2 months. Any patient with an uncontrolled infection, another autoimmune disease, pregnancy or lactation was excluded. Diagnoses relied on clinical symptoms, serum thyroxine and TRAb, thyroid ultrasound and orbital computed tomography. PBMCs were isolated from around 10 ml of fresh peripheral blood by Ficoll-Paque density gradient centrifugation. Trizol reagent was used to extract total RNA, and RNA quality was then checked on an Agilent 2100 Bioanalyzer.

This clonotype occurred many times. The clone's antigen remains unknown. Per-base qualities were not stored, and no clone one base away is much larger. This receptor was obtained from a woman younger than 30 with Graves' hyperthyroidism. The receptor chain draws on TRBV28 and TRBJ2-7; TRBD2 matches 7 bases in the middle. The sample comprised blood. CDR3 region: CASGGVTGREIYEQYF. The nucleotides are TGTGCCAGCGGGGGGGTTACGGGGCGGGAGATCTACGAGCAGTACTTC.